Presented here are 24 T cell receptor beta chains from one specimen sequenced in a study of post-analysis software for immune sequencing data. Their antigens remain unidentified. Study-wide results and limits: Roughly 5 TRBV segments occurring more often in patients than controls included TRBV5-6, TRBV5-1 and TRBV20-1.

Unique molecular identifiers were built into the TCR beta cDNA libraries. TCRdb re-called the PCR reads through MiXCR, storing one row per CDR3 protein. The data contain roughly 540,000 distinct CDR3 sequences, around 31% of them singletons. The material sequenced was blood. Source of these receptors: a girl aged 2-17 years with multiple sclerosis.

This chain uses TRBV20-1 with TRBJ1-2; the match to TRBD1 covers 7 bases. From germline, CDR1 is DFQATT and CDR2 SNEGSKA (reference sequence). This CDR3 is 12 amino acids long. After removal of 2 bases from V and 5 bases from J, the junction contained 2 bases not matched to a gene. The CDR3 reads CSARYRGYGYTF. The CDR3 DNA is TGCAGTGCTAGATACAGGGGATATGGCTACACCTTC.

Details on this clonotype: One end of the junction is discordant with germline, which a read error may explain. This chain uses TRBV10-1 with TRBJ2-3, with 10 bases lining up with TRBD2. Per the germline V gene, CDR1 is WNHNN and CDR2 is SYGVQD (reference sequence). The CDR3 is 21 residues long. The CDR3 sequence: CASSESGLAGAVGFSTDTRYF. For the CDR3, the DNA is TGCGCCAGCAGTGAGTCGGGGCTAGCGGGGGCCGTCGGATTTAGCACAGATACGCGGTATTTT.

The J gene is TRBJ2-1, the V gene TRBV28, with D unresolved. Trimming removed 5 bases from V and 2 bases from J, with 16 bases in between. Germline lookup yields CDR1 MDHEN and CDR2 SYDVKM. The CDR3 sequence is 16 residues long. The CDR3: CASSPKGTTTYNEQFF. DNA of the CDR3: TGTGCCAGCAGTCCCAAGGGAACTACTACCTACAATGAGCAGTTCTTC. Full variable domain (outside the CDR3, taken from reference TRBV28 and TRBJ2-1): DVKVTQSSRYLVKRTGEKVFLECVQDMDHENMFWYRQDPGLGLRLIYFSYDVKMKEKGDIPEGYSVSREKKERFSLILESASTNQTSMYLCASSPKGTTTYNEQFFGPGTRLTVL.

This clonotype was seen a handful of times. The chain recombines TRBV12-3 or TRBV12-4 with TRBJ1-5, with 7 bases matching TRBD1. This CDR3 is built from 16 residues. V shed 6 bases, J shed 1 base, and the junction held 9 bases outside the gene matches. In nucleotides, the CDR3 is TGTGCCAGCAGGACTGACAGGGATTACAGCAATCAGCCCCAGCATTTT. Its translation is CASRTDRDYSNQPQHF.

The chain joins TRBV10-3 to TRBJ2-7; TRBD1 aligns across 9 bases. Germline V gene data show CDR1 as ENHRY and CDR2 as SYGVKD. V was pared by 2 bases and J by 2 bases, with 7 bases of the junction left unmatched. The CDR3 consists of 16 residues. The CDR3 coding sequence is TGTGCCATCAGTGAGGCCCGACAGGGGGGGACCTACGAGCAGTACTTC. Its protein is CAISEARQGGTYEQYF.

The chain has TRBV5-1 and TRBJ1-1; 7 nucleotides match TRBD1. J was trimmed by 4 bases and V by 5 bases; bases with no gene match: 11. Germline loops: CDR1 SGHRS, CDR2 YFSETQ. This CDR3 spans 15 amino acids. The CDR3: CASSRSGGKGTEAFF. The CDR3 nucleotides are TGCGCCAGCAGTAGGTCAGGGGGGAAAGGCACTGAAGCTTTCTTT.

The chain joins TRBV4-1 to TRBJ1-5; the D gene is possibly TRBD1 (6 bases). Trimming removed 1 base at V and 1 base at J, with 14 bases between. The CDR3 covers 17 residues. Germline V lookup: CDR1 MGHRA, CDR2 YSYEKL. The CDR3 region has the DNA TGCGCCAGCAGCCAAGGTTGGGGGGCACCGAGCAATCAGCCCCAGCATTTT. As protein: CASSQGWGAPSNQPQHF.

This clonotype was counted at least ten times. The CDR3, as DNA: TGTGCCAGCAGTACTGGACTGGGCTACGAGCAGTACTTC. Translated: CASSTGLGYEQYF. The chain uses TRBV12-3 or TRBV12-4 and TRBJ2-7; maybe TRBD2 (5 bases). The V end was cut by 5 bases, the J end by 3 bases, with 11 bases between. The CDR3 has 13 amino acids.

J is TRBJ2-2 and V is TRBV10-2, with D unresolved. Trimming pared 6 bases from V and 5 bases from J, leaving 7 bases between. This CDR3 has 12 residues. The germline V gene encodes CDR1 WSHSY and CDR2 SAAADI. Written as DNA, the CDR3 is TGCGCCAGCAGCCCTTTTACCGGGGAGCTGTTTTTT. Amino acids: CASSPFTGELFF.

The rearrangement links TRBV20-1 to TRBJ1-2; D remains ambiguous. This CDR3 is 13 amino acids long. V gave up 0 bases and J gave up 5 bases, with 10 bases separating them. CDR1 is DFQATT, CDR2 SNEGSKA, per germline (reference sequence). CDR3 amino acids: CSARERGQYGYTF. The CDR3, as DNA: TGCAGTGCTAGAGAACGGGGTCAGTATGGCTACACCTTC.

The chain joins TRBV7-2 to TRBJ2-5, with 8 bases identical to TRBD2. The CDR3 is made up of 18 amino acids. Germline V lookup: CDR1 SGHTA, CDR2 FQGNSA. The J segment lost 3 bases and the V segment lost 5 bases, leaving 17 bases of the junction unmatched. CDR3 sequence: CASSLLDLPRGDKETQYF. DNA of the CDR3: TGTGCCAGCAGCCTACTAGATTTGCCGCGGGGGGACAAAGAGACCCAGTACTTC.

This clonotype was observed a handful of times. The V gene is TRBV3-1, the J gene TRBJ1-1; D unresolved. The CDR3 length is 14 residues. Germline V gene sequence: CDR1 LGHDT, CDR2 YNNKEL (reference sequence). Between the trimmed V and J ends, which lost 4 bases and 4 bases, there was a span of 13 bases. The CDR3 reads CASSPRAQPTEAFF. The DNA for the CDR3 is TGTGCCAGCAGCCCGAGGGCACAGCCCACTGAAGCTTTCTTT.

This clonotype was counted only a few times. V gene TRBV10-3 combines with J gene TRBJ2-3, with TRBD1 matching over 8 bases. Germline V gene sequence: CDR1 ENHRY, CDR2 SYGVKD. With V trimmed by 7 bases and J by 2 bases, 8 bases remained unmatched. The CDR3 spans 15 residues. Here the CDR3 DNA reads TGTGCCATCACCTCGGACAGGGAGCACACAGATACGCAGTATTTT. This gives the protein CAITSDREHTDTQYF.

This CDR3 reads CSAAAQETQYF. The DNA of the CDR3 is TGCAGTGCTGCCGCCCAAGAGACCCAGTACTTC. The J gene is TRBJ2-5, the V gene TRBV20-1; D remains ambiguous. This CDR3 is 11 amino acids long. V was pared by 5 bases and J by 1 base, with 5 bases between. Germline assignment: CDR1 DFQATT and CDR2 SNEGSKA (reference sequence).

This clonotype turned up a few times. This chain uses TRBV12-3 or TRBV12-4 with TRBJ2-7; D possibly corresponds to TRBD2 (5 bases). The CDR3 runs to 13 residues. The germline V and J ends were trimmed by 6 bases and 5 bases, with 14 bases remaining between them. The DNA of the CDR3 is TGTGCCAGCAGACCCTACGAGGGTCACGAGCAGTACTTC. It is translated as CASRPYEGHEQYF.

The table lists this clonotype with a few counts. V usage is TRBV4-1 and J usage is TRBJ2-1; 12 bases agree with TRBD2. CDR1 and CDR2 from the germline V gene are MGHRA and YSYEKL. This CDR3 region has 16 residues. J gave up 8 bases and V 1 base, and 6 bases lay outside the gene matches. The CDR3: CASSQALAGGTDEQFF. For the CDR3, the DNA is TGCGCCAGCAGCCAAGCACTAGCGGGGGGTACGGATGAGCAGTTCTTC.

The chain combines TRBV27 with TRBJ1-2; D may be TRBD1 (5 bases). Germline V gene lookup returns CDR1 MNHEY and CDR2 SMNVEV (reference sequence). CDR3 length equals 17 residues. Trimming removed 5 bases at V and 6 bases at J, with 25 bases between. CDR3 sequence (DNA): TGTGCCAGCAGTCACCTGACAGTGGCCCGTGGGTTACATGGCTACACCTTC. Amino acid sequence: CASSHLTVARGLHGYTF.

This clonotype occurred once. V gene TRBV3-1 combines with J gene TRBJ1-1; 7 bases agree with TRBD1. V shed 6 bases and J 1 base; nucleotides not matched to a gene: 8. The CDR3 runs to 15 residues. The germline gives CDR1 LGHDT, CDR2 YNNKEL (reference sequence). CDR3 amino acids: CASRTTGRGNTEAFF. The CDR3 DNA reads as TGTGCCAGCAGGACGACAGGGAGGGGGAACACTGAAGCTTTCTTT.

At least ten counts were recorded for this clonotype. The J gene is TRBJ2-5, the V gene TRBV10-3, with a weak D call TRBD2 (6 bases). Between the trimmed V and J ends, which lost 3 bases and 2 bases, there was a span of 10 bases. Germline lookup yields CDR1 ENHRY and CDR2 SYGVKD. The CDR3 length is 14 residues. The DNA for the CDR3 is TGTGCCATCAGTGAACGCGGAGGGCAAGAGACCCAGTACTTC. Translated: CAISERGGQETQYF.

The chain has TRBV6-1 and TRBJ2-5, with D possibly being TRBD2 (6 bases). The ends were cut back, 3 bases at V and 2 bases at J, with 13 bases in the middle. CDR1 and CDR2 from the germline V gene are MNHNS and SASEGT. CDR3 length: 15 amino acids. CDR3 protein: CASSDLPGTQETQYF. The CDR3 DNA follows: TGTGCCAGCAGTGACCTACCAGGGACTCAAGAGACCCAGTACTTC.

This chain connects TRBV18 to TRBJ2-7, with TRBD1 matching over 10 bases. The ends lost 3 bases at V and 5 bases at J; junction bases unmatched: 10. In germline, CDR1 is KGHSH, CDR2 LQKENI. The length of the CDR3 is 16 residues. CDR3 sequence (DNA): TGTGCCAGCTCACCGAGACAGGGGGCAACGGGGGACGAGCAGTACTTC. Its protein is CASSPRQGATGDEQYF.

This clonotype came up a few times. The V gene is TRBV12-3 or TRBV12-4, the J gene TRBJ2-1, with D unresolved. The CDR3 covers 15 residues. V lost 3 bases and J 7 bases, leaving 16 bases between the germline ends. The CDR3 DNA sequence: TGTGCCAGCAGTTTTTCGTGGGCCCTGGGGAATGAGCAGTTCTTC. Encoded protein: CASSFSWALGNEQFF.

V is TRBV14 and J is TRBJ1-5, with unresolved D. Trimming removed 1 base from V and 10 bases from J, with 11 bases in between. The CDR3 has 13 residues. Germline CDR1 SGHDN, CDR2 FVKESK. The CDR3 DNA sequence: TGTGCCAGCAGCCAAGGGTCTTCGGGACCCCAGCATTTT. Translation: CASSQGSSGPQHF.

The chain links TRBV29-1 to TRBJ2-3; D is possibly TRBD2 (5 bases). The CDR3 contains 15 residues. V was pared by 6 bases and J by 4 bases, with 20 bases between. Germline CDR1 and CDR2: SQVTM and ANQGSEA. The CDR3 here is CSVALGSVGADTQYF. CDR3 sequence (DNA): TGCAGCGTCGCCCTAGGGAGTGTGGGTGCAGATACGCAGTATTTT.